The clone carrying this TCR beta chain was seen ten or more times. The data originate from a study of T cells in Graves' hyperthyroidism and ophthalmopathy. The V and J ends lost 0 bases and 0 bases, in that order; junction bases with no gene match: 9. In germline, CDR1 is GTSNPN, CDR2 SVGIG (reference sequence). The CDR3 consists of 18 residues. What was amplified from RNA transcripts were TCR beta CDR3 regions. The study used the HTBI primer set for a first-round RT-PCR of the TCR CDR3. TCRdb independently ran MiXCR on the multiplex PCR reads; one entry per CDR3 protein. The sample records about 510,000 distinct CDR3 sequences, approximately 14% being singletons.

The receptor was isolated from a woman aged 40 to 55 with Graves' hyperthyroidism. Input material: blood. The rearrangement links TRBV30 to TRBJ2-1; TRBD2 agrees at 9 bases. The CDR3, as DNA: TGTGCCTGGAGTGTACGGGGCGGGAGGGCCTACTCCTACAATGAGCAGTTCTTC. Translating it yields CAWSVRGGRAYSYNEQFF. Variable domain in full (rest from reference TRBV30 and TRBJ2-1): SQTIHQWPATLVQPVGSPLSLECTVEGTSNPNLYWYRQAAGRGLQLLFYSVGIGQISSEVPQNLSASRPQDRQFILSSKKLLLSDSGFYLCAWSVRGGRAYSYNEQFFGPGTRLTVL.